One TCR beta chain is described in this entry. It may be a read error: a sequence one base away is much more abundant. The data originate from a study of kidney transplant recipient with SARS-CoV-2 infection. TCRdb reanalysed the reads using MiXCR and keeps one entry per CDR3 protein. The data show approximately 240,000 distinct CDR3 sequences, 29% seen once. Germline lookup yields CDR1 KGHSH and CDR2 LQKENI. Trimming cost V 9 bases and J 7 bases; bases outside gene matches: 11. There are 14 residues in the CDR3. This chain joins TRBV18 and TRBJ1-4; 7 nucleotides match TRBD1. The specimen comprised a blood sample, sampled at baseline and between days 110 and 120 from a kidney transplant recipient. This TCR was recovered from a male patient between 25 and 39 years old who had COVID-19 and was a kidney transplant recipient. T cells may partly derive from the graft donor. The CDR3 region has the DNA TGTGCCAGTCGACAGGGAGCCTCTAGTGAAAAACTGTTTTTT. Translation: CASRQGASSEKLFF.